The 8 T cell receptor beta chains below all came from one sample that was sequenced in a study of T cell clones after liver transplantation. Here immunoSEQ multiplex PCR was the method, and the copy in TCRdb shows in-frame clones only, minus some. Of some 80,000 clones listed, 80% to 90% are singletons. The sequenced sample was CD4+ T cells from blood, obtained roughly 50 months after liver transplant. The receptors were sampled from a human patient who received a liver transplant. The graft donor may be the source of some T cells.

The chain links TRBV6-8 to TRBJ2-6; possibly TRBD1 for D (6 bases). Between the trimmed V and J ends, which lost 7 bases and 4 bases, there was a span of 17 bases. The CDR3 consists of 16 residues. CDR1 MNHGY and CDR2 SAAAGT come from the germline V gene. The CDR3 coding sequence is TGTGCCAGCAACGAAGACAGGATGGGGGGGGCCAACGTCCTGACTTTC. Residues: CASNEDRMGGANVLTF.

The rearrangement uses TRBV4-2 and TRBJ1-3; the D is unclear. Germline CDR1 LGHNA, CDR2 YNFKEQ. The CDR3 totals 14 residues. V lost 5 bases and J lost 0, with 8 bases in between. The CDR3 DNA sequence: TGTGCCAGCAGCTCCGGGCTCTCTGGAAACACCATATATTTT. Translation gives CASSSGLSGNTIYF.

The chain joins TRBV4-2 to TRBJ1-3; D remains unclear. Germline CDR1 reads LGHNA; CDR2 reads YNFKEQ. This CDR3 contains 13 residues. V lost 5 bases and J 4 bases, leaving 9 bases between the germline ends. CDR3 sequence: CASSYQAGNTIYF. CDR3 nucleotides: TGTGCCAGCAGCTATCAGGCGGGAAACACCATATATTTT.

The chain combines TRBV2 with TRBJ2-5; TRBD2 agrees at 9 bases. From germline, CDR1 is SNHLY and CDR2 FYNNEI. Trimming removed 1 base from V and 5 bases from J; junction bases left unmatched: 2. This CDR3 is built from 14 residues. The CDR3 loop is CASSEGSGGETQYF. In DNA form, the CDR3 reads TGTGCCAGCAGTGAAGGGAGCGGGGGGGAGACCCAGTACTTC.

This clone was seen just once. The V call is TRBV15, the J call TRBJ1-4; 9 nucleotides align to TRBD1. With V trimmed by 1 base and J by 7 bases, 7 bases remained unmatched. Germline lookup yields CDR1 LNHNV and CDR2 YYDKDF (reference sequence). This CDR3 comprises 16 residues. The CDR3 protein is CATSRGNRGLVEKLFF. For the CDR3, the DNA is TGTGCCACCAGCAGAGGAAACAGGGGGCTTGTTGAAAAACTGTTTTTT.

The chain employs TRBV6-1 and TRBJ1-5; D unresolved. The CDR3 has 14 residues. V dropped 6 bases and J dropped 0 bases, with 9 bases sitting between them. The germline gives CDR1 MNHNS, CDR2 SASEGT. The CDR3: CASSRLLSNQPQHF. CDR3 in DNA: TGTGCCAGCAGCCGACTTCTTAGCAATCAGCCCCAGCATTTT.

The chain is built from TRBV28 and TRBJ1-1; possibly TRBD1 for D (6 bases). The germline CDR1 and CDR2 sequences are MDHEN and SYDVKM. Trimming cost V 7 bases and J 0 bases, with 15 bases left between them. The CDR3 loop spans 15 amino acids. CDR3 bases: TGTGCCAGCACCGGGGGCAGGGGTATGAACACTGAAGCTTTCTTT. It is translated as CASTGGRGMNTEAFF.

This sequence joins TRBV5-1 and TRBJ2-3, with 7 bases fitting TRBD1. Germline values: CDR1 SGHRS, CDR2 YFSETQ. The CDR3 sequence is 14 residues long. V gave up 6 bases and J gave up 1 base; unmatched junction bases: 5. This chain's CDR3 is CASTNRGRTDTQYF. The CDR3 bases are TGCGCCAGCACGAACAGGGGCCGCACAGATACGCAGTATTTT. Full variable domain (remainder filled in from reference TRBV5-1 and TRBJ2-3): KAGVTQTPRYLIKTRGQQVTLSCSPISGHRSVSWYQQTPGQGLQFLFEYFSETQRNKGNFPGRFSGRQFSNSRSEMNVSTLELGDSALYLCASTNRGRTDTQYFGPGTRLTVL.